These 20 T cell receptor beta chains came from one sample sequenced in a study of neurological immune-mediated disorders. The sample's time point: longitudinal time-point 2. TCRdb reanalysed the 5' RACE reads using MiXCR and keeps one entry per CDR3 protein. The sample yields 84,000 or so distinct CDR3 sequences, about 12% seen once. Sequencing input: PBMCs. The receptors stem from a female donor with HTLV-1-associated myelopathy (HAM/TSP).

This clonotype was detected ten times or more. The rearrangement joins TRBV3-1 to TRBJ2-7; 9 nucleotides agree with TRBD2. This CDR3 has 18 residues. Unmatched junction bases numbered 13, after V lost 3 bases and J lost 1 base. CDR1 LGHDT and CDR2 YNNKEL come from the germline V gene (reference sequence). The DNA for the CDR3 is TGTGCCAGCAGCCACTGGGGACTAGCTCAAGGAGGTTCCTACGAGCAGTACTTC. Its translation is CASSHWGLAQGGSYEQYF.

This clonotype was observed at least ten times. The V call is TRBV5-1, the J call TRBJ1-6; D remains unclear. Trimming pared 4 bases from V and 7 bases from J, leaving 15 bases between. CDR3 size: 15 residues. Looked up from germline, CDR1 is SGHRS and CDR2 is YFSETQ. CDR3 in amino acids: CASSRSGVGNSPLHF. In DNA form, the CDR3 reads TGCGCCAGCAGCCGGAGCGGGGTAGGCAATTCACCCCTCCACTTT.

This clonotype was seen only a few times. A much larger clone differs by one base, so this may be a read error. This chain joins TRBV7-9 and TRBJ2-7; D possibly uses TRBD1 or TRBD2 (5 bases each). Deletions cut 3 bases from V and 6 bases from J, with 12 bases between. CDR3 size: 13 residues. Germline-derived CDR1 and CDR2 are SEHNR and FQNEAQ (reference sequence). CDR3 sequence (DNA): TGTGCCAGCAGCTTCATGGGGGACGGCGAGCAGTACTTC. Amino acid sequence: CASSFMGDGEQYF.

This clonotype occurred many times. The gene calls are TRBV10-3 and TRBJ2-3, with 7 bases matching TRBD2. V lost 7 bases to trimming and J lost 5 bases; unmatched junction nucleotides: 6. The CDR3 runs to 13 residues. Germline CDR1 reads ENHRY; CDR2 reads SYGVKD. CDR3 bases: TGTGCCATCATGGGGAGGGATGGAGATACGCAGTATTTT. This gives the protein CAIMGRDGDTQYF.

At least ten counts were recorded for this clonotype. The chain carries TRBV6-2 or TRBV6-3 and TRBJ2-2; D is perhaps TRBD1 (5 bases). This CDR3 spans 13 amino acids. CDR1 and CDR2 (germline): MNHEY, SVGEGT. Trimming shortened V by 5 bases and J by 3 bases, and 7 bases separated the two germline ends. CDR3 region: CASSRQYTGELFF. CDR3 nucleotide sequence: TGTGCCAGCAGTAGACAGTACACCGGGGAGCTGTTTTTT.

This clonotype was counted ten times or more. V and J are TRBV28 and TRBJ2-7; D is unresolved. V lost 11 bases and J 2 bases, leaving 10 bases between the germline ends. Germline CDR1 MDHEN, CDR2 SYDVKM. This CDR3 comprises 11 residues. The CDR3 DNA is TGTGCCCACGGCAGTACCTACGAGCAGTACTTC. This sequence encodes CAHGSTYEQYF.

This clonotype was recorded at least ten times. The CDR3 bases are TGTGCCAGCAGCTTAGGGGAAATATATGGCTACACCTTC. Its protein is CASSLGEIYGYTF. The chain recombines TRBV7-9 with TRBJ1-2, with D unresolved. The CDR3 extends over 13 amino acids. The germline CDR1 and CDR2 sequences are SEHNR and FQNEAQ (reference sequence). V dropped 1 base and J dropped 5 bases, with 8 bases sitting between them.

This clonotype was observed many times. The chain combines TRBV2 with TRBJ2-7, with D possibly matching TRBD2 (6 bases). Per the germline V gene, CDR1 is SNHLY and CDR2 is FYNNEI. This CDR3 comprises 13 residues. V lost 6 bases and J 0 bases, leaving 9 bases between the germline ends. The CDR3: CASSSGVSYEQYF. The CDR3 DNA follows: TGTGCCAGCAGCTCGGGGGTCTCCTACGAGCAGTACTTC.

This clonotype was seen repeatedly, ten times or more. The genes are TRBV21-1 and TRBJ1-1; the DNA was not used to check the table's D call, TRBD1. TRBV21-1 constitutes a pseudogene. The CDR3 spans 17 residues. CDR3 residues: CASSNPRVVQGVAEAFF. The CDR3 DNA reads TGTGCCAGCAGCAACCCCAGGGTGGTTCAGGGGGTCGCCGAAGCTTTCTTT.

This clonotype occurred many times. Mismatch with germline at one junction end may stem from a read error. This CDR3 reads CATSRPKASRAGGEQFF. In nucleotides, the CDR3 is TGTGCTACCAGCAGACCTAAGGCGTCTAGAGCGGGGGGCGAGCAGTTCTTC. The chain has TRBV15 and TRBJ2-1, with 9 bases identical to TRBD2. CDR3 length: 17 amino acids. CDR1 and CDR2 (germline): LNHNV, YYDKDF (reference sequence).

The chain recombines TRBV20-1 with TRBJ1-1, with D perhaps matching TRBD1 (6 bases). The germline V gene has CDR1 DFQATT and CDR2 SNEGSKA (reference sequence). This CDR3 has 14 amino acids. V lost 4 bases and J 1 base, leaving 13 bases between the germline ends. The CDR3 is CSAIRTVSNTEAFF. The CDR3, as DNA: TGCAGTGCTATAAGGACAGTGTCGAACACTGAAGCTTTCTTT.

Many counts were recorded for this clonotype. This chain connects TRBV20-1 to TRBJ2-7, with a tentative D call TRBD2 (5 bases). CDR1 and CDR2 from the germline V gene are DFQATT and SNEGSKA (reference sequence). The length of the CDR3 is 14 residues. V was trimmed by 0 bases and J by 7 bases, leaving 16 bases between them. The CDR3 sequence: CSARDTRGTWEQYF. The CDR3 DNA sequence: TGCAGTGCTAGAGATACTCGGGGAACTTGGGAGCAGTACTTC.

This clonotype was seen at least ten times. V and J are TRBV4-1 and TRBJ1-1; 8 bases map to TRBD1. CDR1 and CDR2 from the germline V gene are MGHRA and YSYEKL. The junction had 4 bases not matched to a gene; V was cut back by 3 bases and J by 1 base. The CDR3 is 15 amino acids. In DNA, the CDR3 is TGCGCCAGCAGCCAGTCGGACAGGGCGAACACTGAAGCTTTCTTT. Amino acids: CASSQSDRANTEAFF.

This clonotype was found many times. The J gene is TRBJ1-5, the V gene TRBV12-5; D gene uncertain. This CDR3 is 10 amino acids long. The germline V gene has CDR1 LGHNT and CDR2 FRNRAP. CDR3 loop: CAPRNQPQHF. The CDR3 nucleotides are TGTGCCCCCCGAAACCAGCCCCAGCATTTT. The entire variable domain, with the rest obtained from reference TRBV12-5 and TRBJ1-5, is as follows: DARVTQTPRHKVTEMGQEVTMRCQPILGHNTVFWYRQTMMQGLELLAYFRNRAPLDDSGMPKDRFSAEMPDATLATLKIQPSEPRDSAVYFCAPRNQPQHFGDGTRLSIL.

Only a few counts were recorded for this clonotype. The chain employs TRBV3-1 and TRBJ1-1; tentatively, D is TRBD1 (5 bases). This CDR3 comprises 15 residues. Trimming left V 2 bases short and J 3 bases short, with 13 bases between. In germline, CDR1 is LGHDT, CDR2 YNNKEL (reference sequence). The CDR3 DNA is TGTGCCAGCAGCCAAACTTCCTCGGGGGACACTGAAGCTTTCTTT. This sequence encodes CASSQTSSGDTEAFF.

This clonotype was observed at least ten times. The CDR3 DNA is TGTGCCAGCAGCGATTACACCGGGGAGCTGTTTTTT. Its protein product is CASSDYTGELFF. The chain has TRBV9 and TRBJ2-2, with D uncertain. The V end lost 3 bases, the J end lost 3 bases, and 3 bases lay between the germline ends. The CDR3 length is 12 residues. CDR1 SGDLS and CDR2 YYNGEE come from the germline V gene.

This clonotype was found many times. This chain connects TRBV6-2 or TRBV6-3 to TRBJ2-1; 9 bases match TRBD1. This CDR3 has 15 amino acids. V was clipped by 2 bases and J by 9 bases; unmatched bases: 8. CDR1 and CDR2 (germline): MNHEY, SVGEGT. The CDR3 sequence is CASSYAPGQGSEQFF. Here the CDR3 DNA reads TGTGCCAGCAGTTACGCGCCGGGACAGGGAAGTGAGCAGTTCTTC.

V and J are TRBV20-1 and TRBJ2-3; 13 nucleotides agree with TRBD2. Germline CDR1 DFQATT, CDR2 SNEGSKA (reference sequence). The CDR3 length is 19 residues. V lost 0 bases, J lost 0 bases, and 9 bases stayed unmatched. CDR3 sequence (DNA): TGCAGTGCTAGAGATCCTACTAGCGGGGGGGCGCGAAGCACAGATACGCAGTATTTT. This sequence encodes CSARDPTSGGARSTDTQYF.

By sample fraction, this clonotype is medium-sized. This rearrangement joins TRBV28 to TRBJ2-7; 8 nucleotides align to TRBD1. Germline loops: CDR1 MDHEN, CDR2 SYDVKM. This CDR3 has 14 amino acids. With V trimmed by 6 bases and J by 4 bases, 8 bases remained unmatched. The CDR3 coding sequence is TGTGCCAGCAGGCCGGCAGGGGGCATTTACGAGCAGTACTTC. As protein: CASRPAGGIYEQYF. The full variable domain, with the rest looked up from reference TRBV28 and TRBJ2-7, is DVKVTQSSRYLVKRTGEKVFLECVQDMDHENMFWYRQDPGLGLRLIYFSYDVKMKEKGDIPEGYSVSREKKERFSLILESASTNQTSMYLCASRPAGGIYEQYFGPGTRLTVT.

The chain uses TRBV3-1 and TRBJ2-7, with 10 bases that match TRBD2. The CDR3 is made up of 16 amino acids. J was trimmed by 0 bases and V by 2 bases; bases with no gene match: 4. The germline CDR1 and CDR2 sequences are LGHDT and YNNKEL (reference sequence). Written as DNA, the CDR3 is TGTGCCAGCAGCCAACCCACTAGCGGGGCCTCCTACGAGCAGTACTTC. It codes for CASSQPTSGASYEQYF.